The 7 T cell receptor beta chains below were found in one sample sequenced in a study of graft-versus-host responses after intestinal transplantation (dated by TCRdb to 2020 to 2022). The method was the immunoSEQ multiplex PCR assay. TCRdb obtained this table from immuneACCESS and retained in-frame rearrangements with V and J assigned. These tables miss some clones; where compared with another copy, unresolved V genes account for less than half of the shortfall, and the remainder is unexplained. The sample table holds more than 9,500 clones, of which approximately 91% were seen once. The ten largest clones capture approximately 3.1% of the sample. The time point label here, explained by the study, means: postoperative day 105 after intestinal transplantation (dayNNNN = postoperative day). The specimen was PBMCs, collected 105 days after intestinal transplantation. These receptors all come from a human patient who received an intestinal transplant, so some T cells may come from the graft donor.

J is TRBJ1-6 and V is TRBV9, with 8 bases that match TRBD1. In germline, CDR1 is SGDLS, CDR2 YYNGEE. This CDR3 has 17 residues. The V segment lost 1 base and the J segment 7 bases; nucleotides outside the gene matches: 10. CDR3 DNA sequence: TGTGCCAGCAGCGTAACCCGGCGGACAGGGAGAAATTCACCCCTCCACTTT. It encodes CASSVTRRTGRNSPLHF.

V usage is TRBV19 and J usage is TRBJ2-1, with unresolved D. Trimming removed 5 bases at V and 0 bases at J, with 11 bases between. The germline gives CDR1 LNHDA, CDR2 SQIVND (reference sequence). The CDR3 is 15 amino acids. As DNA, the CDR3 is TGTGCCAGTAGTCTAAGCCTAAACTCCTACAATGAGCAGTTCTTC. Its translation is CASSLSLNSYNEQFF.

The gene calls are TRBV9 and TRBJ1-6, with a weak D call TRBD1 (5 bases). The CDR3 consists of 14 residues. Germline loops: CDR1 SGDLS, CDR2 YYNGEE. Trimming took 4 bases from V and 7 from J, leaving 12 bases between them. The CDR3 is CASSSPGENSPLHF. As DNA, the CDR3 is TGTGCCAGCAGCTCGCCGGGGGAAAATTCACCCCTCCACTTT.

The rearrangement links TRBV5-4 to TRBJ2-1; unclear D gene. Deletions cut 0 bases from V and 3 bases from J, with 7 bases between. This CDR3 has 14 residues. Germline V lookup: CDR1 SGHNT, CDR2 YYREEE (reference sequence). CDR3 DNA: TGTGCCAGCAGCTTGGCCTTATTCTACAATGAGCAGTTCTTC. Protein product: CASSLALFYNEQFF.

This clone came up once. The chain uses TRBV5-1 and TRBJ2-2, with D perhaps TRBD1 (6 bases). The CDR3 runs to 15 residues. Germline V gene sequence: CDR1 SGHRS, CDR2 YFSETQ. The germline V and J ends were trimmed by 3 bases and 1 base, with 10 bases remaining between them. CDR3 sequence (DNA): TGCGCCAGCAGCTACGGGACACTGAACACCGGGGAGCTGTTTTTT. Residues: CASSYGTLNTGELFF.

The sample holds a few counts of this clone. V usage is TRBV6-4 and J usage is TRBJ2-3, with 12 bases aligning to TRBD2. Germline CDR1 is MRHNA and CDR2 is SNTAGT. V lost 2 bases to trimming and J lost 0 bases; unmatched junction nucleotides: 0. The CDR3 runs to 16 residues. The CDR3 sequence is CASSDGTSGSTDTQYF. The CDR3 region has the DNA TGTGCCAGCAGTGACGGGACTAGCGGGAGCACAGATACGCAGTATTTT.

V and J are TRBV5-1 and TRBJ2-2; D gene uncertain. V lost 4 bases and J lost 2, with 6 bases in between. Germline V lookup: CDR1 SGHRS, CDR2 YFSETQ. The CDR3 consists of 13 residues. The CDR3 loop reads CASSLDNTGELFF. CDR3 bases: TGCGCCAGCAGCCTAGATAACACCGGGGAGCTGTTTTTT.